Below are 27 T cell receptor beta chains sequenced from a single sample in a study of sequential checkpoint blockade in melanoma. The treatment is: randomized to nivolumab then ipilimumab (arm A) or the reverse (arm B). Produced via immunoSEQ multiplex PCR; TCRdb's table is partial and in-frame only. The sample consists of under 45,000 clones, just under 85% of them appearing once. The sample consisted of CD8+ T cells sorted from blood (inferred from file names), taken from a patient given nivolumab and ipilimumab in sequence. The receptors stem from a human donor with melanoma.

The V and J genes are TRBV28 and TRBJ1-2; D is uncertain. The length of the CDR3 is 14 residues. From germline, CDR1 is MDHEN and CDR2 SYDVKM. V was pared by 6 bases and J by 8 bases, with 19 bases between. CDR3 bases: TGTGCCAGCAGCCACCAGGTGCCTAATCGGGGCTACACCTTC. This codes for CASSHQVPNRGYTF.

The chain combines TRBV28 with TRBJ2-7; possible D gene TRBD1, 6 bases. Germline V gene data show CDR1 as MDHEN and CDR2 as SYDVKM. The CDR3 has 14 amino acids. The V end lost 10 bases, the J end lost 5 bases, and 21 bases lay between the germline ends. CDR3 sequence (DNA): TGTGCCACTATGCGGCAGGGGCTCTCTGACGAGCAGTACTTC. Protein sequence: CATMRQGLSDEQYF.

V and J are TRBV27 and TRBJ2-5; 7 nucleotides agree with TRBD1. Near its end, the DNA agrees better with TRBJ2-7, so the J call may be wrong. This CDR3 spans 15 amino acids. In germline, CDR1 is MNHEY, CDR2 SMNVEV (reference sequence). CDR3 coding DNA: TGTGCCAGCAGTACTCGACAGGGCCCCCTCTACGAGCAGTACTTC. It encodes CASSTRQGPLYEQYF.

The chain links TRBV11-2 to TRBJ1-1; 7 nucleotides agree with TRBD1. From germline, CDR1 is SGHAT and CDR2 FQNNGV. The junction had 7 bases not matched to a gene; V was cut back by 3 bases and J by 9 bases. CDR3 size: 13 residues. The CDR3 is CASSFEGAGQAFF. The DNA for the CDR3 is TGTGCCAGCAGCTTTGAGGGGGCAGGGCAAGCTTTCTTT.

The genes are TRBV14 and TRBJ2-7, with D possibly being TRBD1 (6 bases). V was clipped by 4 bases and J by 3 bases, with 10 bases between them. This CDR3 is 13 amino acids long. Germline V CDR1 and CDR2: SGHDN, FVKESK. The CDR3 sequence: CASSLGHYYEQYF. CDR3 nucleotide sequence: TGTGCCAGCAGCCTGGGACACTACTACGAGCAGTACTTC.

This chain links TRBV19 with TRBJ2-7; D possibly corresponds to TRBD1 (5 bases). Germline V gene lookup returns CDR1 LNHDA and CDR2 SQIVND (reference sequence). This CDR3 is 12 amino acids long. V was cut by 4 bases and J by 3 bases, with 7 bases left in between. The CDR3 DNA reads as TGTGCCAGTAGTACAGACAGCTACGAGCAGTACTTC. The encoded protein is CASSTDSYEQYF.

J is TRBJ1-1 and V is TRBV10-2, with D perhaps TRBD1 (5 bases). Trimming pared 6 bases from V and 2 bases from J, leaving 13 bases between. The germline CDR1 and CDR2 sequences are WSHSY and SAAADI. The CDR3 runs 14 residues. The CDR3 nucleotides are TGCGCCAGCAGCCTGGGACTTACAAACACTGAAGCTTTCTTT. It specifies CASSLGLTNTEAFF.

This clone was recorded only once. The chain is built from TRBV5-4 and TRBJ2-7; D uncertain. Germline-derived CDR1 and CDR2 are SGHNT and YYREEE (reference sequence). V gave up 0 bases and J gave up 2 bases, with 6 bases separating them. The CDR3 covers 13 residues. In nucleotides, the CDR3 is TGTGCCAGCAGCTTGGAAACGGCCTACGAGCAGTACTTC. This sequence encodes CASSLETAYEQYF.

V is TRBV4-1 and J is TRBJ2-7, with 7 bases fitting TRBD2. The CDR3 is made up of 15 amino acids. V lost 0 bases, J lost 2 bases, and 4 bases stayed unmatched. Germline CDR1 and CDR2: MGHRA and YSYEKL. CDR3 in DNA: TGCGCCAGCAGCCAAGATGCTAGCGGCCCCTACGAGCAGTACTTC. It specifies CASSQDASGPYEQYF.

This clone appeared a single time. The J gene is TRBJ2-7, the V gene TRBV10-3; TRBD2 matches at 15 bases. The CDR3 consists of 17 residues. V dropped 4 bases and J dropped 0; count of bases not matched to a gene: 4. CDR1 ENHRY and CDR2 SYGVKD come from the germline V gene. The CDR3 sequence: CAISGTSGRESSYEQYF. CDR3 bases: TGTGCCATCAGTGGGACTAGCGGGAGGGAAAGCTCCTACGAGCAGTACTTC.

This chain links TRBV7-9 with TRBJ2-7; D perhaps matches TRBD1 (7 bases). The ends were cut back, 1 base at V and 4 bases at J, with 11 bases in the middle. CDR1 is SEHNR and CDR2 is FQNEAQ in the germline V gene (reference sequence). The CDR3 loop spans 14 amino acids. The CDR3 protein is CASSLEQGRYEQYF. CDR3 nucleotides: TGTGCCAGCAGCTTAGAACAGGGGAGGTACGAGCAGTACTTC.

V and J are TRBV6-1 and TRBJ1-1, with D unresolved. Trimming stripped 11 bases from V and 5 bases from J, with 15 bases between. This CDR3 spans 12 amino acids. Germline lookup yields CDR1 MNHNS and CDR2 SASEGT. This chain's CDR3 is CAVRAPGTEAFF. The CDR3 DNA reads TGTGCCGTCCGGGCTCCGGGAACTGAAGCTTTCTTT.

Concerning this clone itself: A read error may produce the germline difference seen at one junction end. In nucleotides, the CDR3 is TGTGCCAGCAGCTTATCCTCCGACGAGCAGTACTTC. Translation: CASSLSSDEQYF. This chain joins TRBV7-3 and TRBJ2-7; the D is unclear. Germline loops: CDR1 SGHTA, CDR2 FQGTGA. CDR3 length: 12 amino acids. The variable domain in full, completed from reference TRBV7-3 and TRBJ2-7, reads GAGVSQTPSNKVTEKGKYVELRCDPISGHTALYWYRQSLGQGPEFLIYFQGTGAADDSGLPNDRFFAVRPEGSVSTLKIQRTERGDSAVYLCASSLSSDEQYFGPGTRLTVT.

This clone was seen only a few times. The V and J genes are TRBV2 and TRBJ1-2; D gene uncertain. V lost 4 bases, J lost 0 bases, and 12 bases lay in between. This CDR3 spans 15 amino acids. The V gene's germline CDR1 is SNHLY and CDR2 FYNNEI. DNA of the CDR3: TGTGCCAGCAGTGGCGCAAGTTTAGCTAACTATGGCTACACCTTC. Encoded protein: CASSGASLANYGYTF.

This clone has only a few counts. The chain employs TRBV27 and TRBJ2-4, with D possibly TRBD1 on 6 matching bases. Germline V gene data show CDR1 as MNHEY and CDR2 as SMNVEV (reference sequence). This CDR3 region has 15 residues. Trimming shortened V by 5 bases and J by 8 bases, and 19 bases separated the two germline ends. CDR3 nucleotide sequence: TGTGCCAGCAGTCCGGAATCAGGGGACCTACACATTCAGTACTTC. This sequence encodes CASSPESGDLHIQYF.

This chain uses TRBV4-1 with TRBJ2-5; 8 bases fit TRBD2. TRBJ2-7 explains the end of the DNA better; the J call may be wrong. Germline V CDR1 and CDR2: MGHRA, YSYEKL. This CDR3 comprises 16 residues. This chain's CDR3 is CASSQEAGAPSYEQYF. CDR3 coding DNA: TGCGCCAGCAGCCAAGAAGCGGGGGCGCCCTCCTACGAGCAGTACTTC.

This chain links TRBV13 with TRBJ2-1; tentatively, D is TRBD2 (6 bases). The CDR3 extends over 15 amino acids. Deletions cut 6 bases from V and 0 bases from J, with 12 bases between. The V gene's germline CDR1 is PRHDT and CDR2 FYEKMQ (reference sequence). CDR3 region: CASRPGGVSYNEQFF. Written as DNA, the CDR3 is TGTGCCAGCAGACCCGGGGGAGTCTCCTACAATGAGCAGTTCTTC. The variable domain in full, with the rest retrieved from reference TRBV13 and TRBJ2-1, is AAGVIQSPRHLIKEKRETATLKCYPIPRHDTVYWYQQGPGQDPQFLISFYEKMQSDKGSIPDRFSAQQFSDYHSELNMSSLELGDSALYFCASRPGGVSYNEQFFGPGTRLTVL.

V is TRBV5-1 and J is TRBJ2-5, with TRBD2 identical over 10 bases. The CDR3 is 17 residues long. The V gene's germline CDR1 is SGHRS and CDR2 YFSETQ. The V and J ends lost 0 bases and 5 bases, in that order; junction bases with no gene match: 10. CDR3 coding DNA: TGCGCCAGCAGCTTGGGGACTAGCGGTTTGTGGCGGGAGACCCAGTACTTC. Translating gives CASSLGTSGLWRETQYF.

This rearrangement joins TRBV18 to TRBJ2-5; possibly TRBD1 for D (6 bases). The V gene's germline CDR1 is KGHSH and CDR2 LQKENI. The CDR3 extends over 15 amino acids. With 3 bases removed from V and 5 bases from J, the gap between germline ends came to 16 bases. CDR3 bases: TGTGCCAGCTCACCGGGACATTCCATGGGGGAGACCCAGTACTTC. Amino acids: CASSPGHSMGETQYF.

The gene calls are TRBV7-9 and TRBJ2-5; tentative D call: TRBD2 (6 bases). The V and J ends lost 5 bases and 2 bases respectively, with 12 bases between them. The CDR3 sequence is 14 residues long. Germline V gene sequence: CDR1 SEHNR, CDR2 FQNEAQ (reference sequence). CDR3 residues: CASSPAGGQETQYF. DNA for the CDR3: TGTGCCAGCAGCCCGGCCGGGGGTCAAGAGACCCAGTACTTC.

The V gene is TRBV29-1, the J gene TRBJ2-7, with 7 bases fitting TRBD1. The V and J ends lost 1 base and 0 bases, in that order; junction bases with no gene match: 3. The CDR3 is 14 amino acids. CDR1 is SQVTM and CDR2 is ANQGSEA in the germline V gene. The CDR3 DNA sequence: TGCAGCGTTGAAGCGGCAGGGGGCTCCTACGAGCAGTACTTC. It encodes CSVEAAGGSYEQYF.

This chain connects TRBV7-9 to TRBJ1-2; tentative D call: TRBD1 (5 bases). CDR1 SEHNR and CDR2 FQNEAQ come from the germline V gene (reference sequence). The V end lost 1 base, the J end lost 4 bases, and 10 bases lay between the germline ends. This CDR3 is 14 amino acids long. The CDR3 DNA is TGTGCCAGCAGCTTAGAGGGGTTGGCCTATGGCTACACCTTC. Translating gives CASSLEGLAYGYTF.

V gene TRBV4-1 combines with J gene TRBJ2-5; TRBD1 matches at 7 bases. The CDR3 covers 15 residues. Trimming cost V 4 bases and J 1 base; bases outside gene matches: 6. Germline V gene lookup returns CDR1 MGHRA and CDR2 YSYEKL. CDR3: CASSPTGKGQETQYF. The CDR3 DNA sequence: TGCGCCAGCAGCCCGACAGGGAAGGGCCAAGAGACCCAGTACTTC.

The chain uses TRBV6-6 and TRBJ2-2; 8 bases line up with TRBD2. The CDR3 is 16 amino acids. J gave up 2 bases and V 5 bases, and 7 bases lay outside the gene matches. The germline gives CDR1 MNHNY, CDR2 SVGAGI (reference sequence). CDR3 sequence (DNA): TGTGCCAGCAGTCCCCCGGGGGGGCTAAACACCGGGGAGCTGTTTTTT. Protein: CASSPPGGLNTGELFF.

This clone was detected once. V and J are TRBV21-1 and TRBJ2-7; the table's D gene call, TRBD1, was not cross checked with the DNA. TRBV21-1 is recorded as a pseudogene. The CDR3 is 14 residues long. This CDR3 is CASSKTQGSYEQYF. The CDR3, as DNA: TGTGCCAGCAGCAAAACTCAGGGAAGCTACGAGCAGTACTTC.

V is TRBV9 and J is TRBJ2-7, with 9 nucleotides matching TRBD2. CDR1 and CDR2 from the germline V gene are SGDLS and YYNGEE. Trimming at V came to 3 bases and at J to 2 bases, leaving 6 bases not matched to a gene. This CDR3 has 15 amino acids. The CDR3 region has the DNA TGTGCCAGCAGCGCCCTAGCGGGGCTAGCCTACGAGCAGTACTTC. Its protein product is CASSALAGLAYEQYF.

This clone has only a few counts. The genes are TRBV23-1 and TRBJ1-2; tentative D call: TRBD1 (6 bases). TRBV23-1 is an open reading frame, and its role is uncertain. This CDR3 has 15 residues. The V end lost 0 bases, the J end lost 5 bases, and 13 bases lay between the germline ends. The CDR3 DNA is TGCGCCAGCAGTCAATCCTCAGGGGCCAAATATGGCTACACCTTC. It codes for CASSQSSGAKYGYTF.